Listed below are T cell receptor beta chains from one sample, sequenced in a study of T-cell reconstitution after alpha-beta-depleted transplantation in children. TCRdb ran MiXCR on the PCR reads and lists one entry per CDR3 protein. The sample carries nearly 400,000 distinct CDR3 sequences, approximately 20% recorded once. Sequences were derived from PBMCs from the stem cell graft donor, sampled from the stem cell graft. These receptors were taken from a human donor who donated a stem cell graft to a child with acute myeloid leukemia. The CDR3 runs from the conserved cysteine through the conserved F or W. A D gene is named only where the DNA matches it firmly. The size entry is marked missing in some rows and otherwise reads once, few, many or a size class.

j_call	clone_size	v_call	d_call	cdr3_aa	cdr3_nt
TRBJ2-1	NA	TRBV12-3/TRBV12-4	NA	CASSLGPAYGEQFF	TGTGCCAGCAGCCTGGGACCAGCATACGGTGAGCAGTTCTTC
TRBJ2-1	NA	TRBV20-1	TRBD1	CSATWTGGNEQFF	TGCAGTGCCACCTGGACAGGGGGCAATGAGCAGTTCTTC
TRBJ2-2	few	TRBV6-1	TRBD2	CASKAGATGELFF	TGTGCCAGCAAAGCGGGGGCCACCGGGGAGCTGTTTTTT
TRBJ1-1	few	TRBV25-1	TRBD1	CASSAYRGENTEAFF	TGTGCCAGCAGTGCTTACAGGGGTGAGAACACTGAAGCTTTCTTT
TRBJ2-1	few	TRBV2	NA	CASTHRDFSYNEQFF	TGTGCCAGCACTCACCGGGACTTCTCCTACAATGAGCAGTTCTTC
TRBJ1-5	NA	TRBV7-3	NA	CASSPTGNQPQHF	TGTGCCAGCAGCCCCACGGGAAATCAGCCCCAGCATTTT
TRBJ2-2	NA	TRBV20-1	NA	CSARGSTNTGELFF	TGCAGTGCTAGAGGGAGTACTAACACCGGGGAGCTGTTTTTT
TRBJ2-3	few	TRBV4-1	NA	CASSPVSHFTDTQYF	TGCGCCAGCAGCCCCGTAAGTCATTTCACAGATACGCAGTATTTT
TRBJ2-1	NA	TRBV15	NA	CATSGPRMGEQFF	TGTGCCACCAGCGGCCCTCGTATGGGGGAGCAGTTCTTC
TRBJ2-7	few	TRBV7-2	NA	CASSLAAGSRSYEQYF	TGTGCCAGCAGCTTAGCCGCAGGGTCGCGCTCCTACGAGCAGTACTTC
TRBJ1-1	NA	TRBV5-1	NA	CASSMGVGVSMNTEAFF	TGCGCCAGCAGCATGGGGGTGGGGGTTTCAATGAACACTGAAGCTTTCTTT
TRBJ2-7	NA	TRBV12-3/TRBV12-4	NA	CASTTGAPYEQYF	TGTGCCAGCACAACCGGGGCCCCCTACGAGCAGTACTTC
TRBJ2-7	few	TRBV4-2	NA	CASSQPTADSFYEQYF	TGTGCCAGCAGCCAACCGACTGCGGATTCCTTCTACGAGCAGTACTTC
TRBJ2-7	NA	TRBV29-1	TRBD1	CSVLKGTGGYEQYF	TGCAGCGTCCTAAAGGGGACAGGGGGATACGAGCAGTACTTC
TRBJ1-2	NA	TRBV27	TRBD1	CASSSMDRVVGYTF	TGTGCCAGCAGTTCCATGGACAGGGTTGTTGGCTACACCTTC
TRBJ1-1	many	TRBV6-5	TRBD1	CASSTRTGGGEAFF	TGTGCCAGCAGTACCCGGACAGGGGGCGGCGAAGCTTTCTTT
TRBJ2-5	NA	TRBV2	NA	CASRAWGGDRETQYF	TGTGCCAGCAGAGCGTGGGGAGGAGACCGAGAGACCCAGTACTTC
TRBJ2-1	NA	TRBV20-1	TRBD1	CSANPPGQGRDEQFF	TGCAGTGCGAATCCCCCGGGACAGGGGCGGGATGAGCAGTTCTTC
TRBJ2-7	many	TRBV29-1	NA	CSVEGGDTSYEQYF	TGCAGCGTTGAAGGAGGGGACACCTCCTACGAGCAGTACTTC
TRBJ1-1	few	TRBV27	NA	CASTPRTGTEAFF	TGTGCCAGCACCCCTCGGACGGGGACTGAAGCTTTCTTT
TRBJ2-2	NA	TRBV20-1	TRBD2	CSASQAGLNTGELFF	TGCAGTGCTAGCCAAGCGGGACTGAACACCGGGGAGCTGTTTTTT
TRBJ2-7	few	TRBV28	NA	CASSLSSLGGYEQYF	TGTGCCAGCAGTTTAAGTAGTCTAGGGGGCTACGAGCAGTACTTC
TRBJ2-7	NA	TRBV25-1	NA	CASSASRRGYEQYF	TGTGCCAGCAGTGCCTCTAGACGGGGCTACGAGCAGTACTTC
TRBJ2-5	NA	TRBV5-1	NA	CASRINNQETQYF	TGCGCCAGCAGGATTAACAACCAAGAGACCCAGTACTTC
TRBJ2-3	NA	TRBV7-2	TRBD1	CASSSGQASTDTQYF	TGTGCCAGCAGCTCGGGACAGGCGAGCACAGATACGCAGTATTTT
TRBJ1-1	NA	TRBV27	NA	CASSRNKYTEAFF	TGTGCCAGCAGTCGTAATAAGTACACTGAAGCTTTCTTT
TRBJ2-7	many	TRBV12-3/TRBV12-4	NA	CASSGHRDGTYEQYF	TGTGCCAGCAGTGGACACCGGGACGGGACCTACGAGCAGTACTTC
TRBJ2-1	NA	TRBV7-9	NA	CASSLEASAYNEQFF	TGTGCCAGCAGCTTAGAGGCTAGCGCCTACAATGAGCAGTTCTTC
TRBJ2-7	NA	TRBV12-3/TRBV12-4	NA	CASSWFSSYSYEQYF	TGTGCCAGCAGTTGGTTCAGTAGTTACTCCTACGAGCAGTACTTC
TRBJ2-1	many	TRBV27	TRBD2	CASSTSGTSGIEQFF	TGTGCCAGCAGCACGTCGGGGACTAGCGGGATTGAGCAGTTCTTC
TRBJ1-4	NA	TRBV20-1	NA	CSAREGRGDEKLFF	TGCAGTGCTAGAGAAGGCAGGGGTGATGAAAAACTGTTTTTT
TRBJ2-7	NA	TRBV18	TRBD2	CASSPPSAGGLEQYF	TGTGCCAGCTCACCACCGTCTGCGGGAGGCCTCGAGCAGTACTTC
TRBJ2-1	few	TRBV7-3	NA	CASSLIWGSGEQFF	TGTGCCAGCAGCCTCATATGGGGTTCTGGTGAGCAGTTCTTC
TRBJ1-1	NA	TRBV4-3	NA	CASSRQQEGTEAFF	TGCGCCAGCAGCCGCCAACAGGAAGGCACTGAAGCTTTCTTT
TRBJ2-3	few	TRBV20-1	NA	CSAISSTDTQYF	TGCAGTGCAATCAGTAGCACAGATACGCAGTATTTT
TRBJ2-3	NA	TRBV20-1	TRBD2	CSARVAGGPDTQYF	TGCAGTGCTAGAGTTGCGGGAGGGCCAGATACGCAGTATTTT
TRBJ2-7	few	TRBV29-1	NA	CSVEEWGGPSPEQYF	TGCAGCGTTGAAGAATGGGGGGGCCCCAGTCCGGAGCAGTACTTC
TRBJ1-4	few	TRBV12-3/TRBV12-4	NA	CASSLTGPNEKLFF	TGTGCCAGCAGTCTCACAGGGCCTAATGAAAAACTGTTTTTT
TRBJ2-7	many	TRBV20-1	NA	CSASPDSYEQYF	TGCAGTGCTAGTCCAGACTCCTACGAGCAGTACTTC
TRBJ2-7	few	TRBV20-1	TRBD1	CSASAPGGPGGEQYF	TGCAGTGCTAGTGCCCCCGGAGGACCAGGGGGCGAGCAGTACTTC
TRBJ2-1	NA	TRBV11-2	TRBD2	CASSSSWTRPNEQFF	TGTGCCAGCAGCTCCAGCTGGACTAGGCCGAATGAGCAGTTCTTC
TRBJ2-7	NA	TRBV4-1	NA	CASSPRTQTYEQYF	TGCGCCAGCAGCCCCCGGACACAAACCTACGAGCAGTACTTC
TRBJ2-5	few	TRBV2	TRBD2	CASSEPLAGTQETQYF	TGTGCCAGCAGTGAACCACTAGCGGGCACCCAAGAGACCCAGTACTTC
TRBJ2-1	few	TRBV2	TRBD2	CASNPSSGRGTYNEQFF	TGTGCCAGCAATCCTTCGAGTGGGCGGGGGACCTACAATGAGCAGTTCTTC
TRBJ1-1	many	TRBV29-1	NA	CSVGGDYLNTEAFF	TGCAGCGTTGGGGGAGATTACTTGAACACTGAAGCTTTCTTT
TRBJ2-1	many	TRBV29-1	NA	CSVTGARGINEQFF	TGCAGCGTTACTGGAGCTAGGGGGATAAATGAGCAGTTCTTC